The source of this TCR beta chain is a study of beta chain features in type 1 diabetes. Study-wide results and limits: Patients' naive, central memory and Treg TCRB repertoires seemed closer to one another than those of healthy donors. Moderate but significant shortening of TCRB CDR3s was recorded in all four CD4+ subsets from Type 1 diabetes patients. Because the template was cDNA, high-expressing cells might be over-represented.

This clone was seen a few times. Its matching antigen is unknown. The whole isolated RNA underwent reverse transcription, so sequencing captured expressed TCRB transcripts. Assay: immunoSEQ multiplex PCR; the TCRdb copy retains only in-frame clones and omits some. The sample includes 120,000 to 150,000 clones, roughly 50% seen only once; the top ten take around 0.43%. V lost 4 bases to trimming and J lost 2 bases; unmatched junction nucleotides: 8. This CDR3 is 14 amino acids long. CDR1 SQVTM and CDR2 ANQGSEA come from the germline V gene. Material for sequencing was Tregs from blood. The chain has TRBV29-1 and TRBJ2-7, with 7 bases that match TRBD1. This TCR derives from a man between 18 and 29 years old in good health. CDR3 nucleotides: TGCAGCGTTGGACAAGGACAGGCTACCTACGAGCAGTACTTC. Translating gives CSVGQGQATYEQYF.